One sample yielded the 24 T cell receptor beta chains listed below, sequenced in a study of human T cells and chemical hapten exposure. The sample's time point: pre-sensitization, week 0. Treatment: therapeutic diphenylcyclopropenone sensitization with weekly scalp DPC. MiXCR, applied by TCRdb to the RACE reads, yields one record per CDR3 protein. Of approximately 90,000 distinct CDR3 sequences detected, 7.5% to 9.5% appear once; the ten largest clones hold 2.5% to 3%. Sequenced material: whole blood, taken in connection with sensitization to the hapten diphenylcyclopropenone (DPC). The receptors were sampled from a middle-aged man with alopecia areata. Some clones in this sample may be carry-over from other donors' samples.

This clonotype was counted between two and nine times. The V call is TRBV24-1, the J call TRBJ2-6, with TRBD2 as a possible D gene (5 bases). This CDR3 comprises 16 residues. The germline gives CDR1 KGHDR, CDR2 SFDVKD. With 5 bases removed from V and 0 bases from J, the gap between germline ends came to 10 bases. For the CDR3, the DNA is TGTGCCACCAGTGTGGCAGACTACTCTGGGGCCAACGTCCTGACTTTC. Residues: CATSVADYSGANVLTF.

By share, this clonotype ranks as medium-sized. The CDR3 reads CSVEMTANTEAFF. CDR3 in DNA: TGCAGCGTTGAGATGACAGCGAACACTGAAGCTTTCTTT. The chain couples TRBV29-1 to TRBJ1-1, with D perhaps matching TRBD1 (5 bases). V lost 3 bases, J lost 1 base, and 9 bases lay in between. The germline gives CDR1 SQVTM, CDR2 ANQGSEA. The CDR3 totals 13 residues.

This clonotype was detected ten times or more. The gene calls are TRBV18 and TRBJ1-4; 8 positions match TRBD1. CDR1 is KGHSH, CDR2 LQKENI, per germline. Unmatched junction bases numbered 9, after V lost 4 bases and J lost 5 bases. This CDR3 comprises 16 residues. The CDR3 is CASSLSGGARNEKLFF. The CDR3 coding sequence is TGTGCCAGCTCACTCTCAGGGGGCGCAAGAAATGAAAAACTGTTTTTT.

This clonotype was counted a few times. J is TRBJ1-2 and V is TRBV18; a weak D match, TRBD1 (5 bases). The CDR3 spans 13 residues. The V end lost 4 bases, the J end lost 4 bases, and 10 bases lay between the germline ends. Germline loops: CDR1 KGHSH, CDR2 LQKENI. CDR3 amino acids: CASSRGRLYGYTF. The DNA of the CDR3 is TGTGCCAGCTCACGGGGACGGCTCTATGGCTACACCTTC.

This clonotype was seen a few times. The rearrangement uses TRBV2 and TRBJ2-4, with D possibly called TRBD1 or TRBD2 (7 bases each). This CDR3 region has 15 residues. The germline V gene encodes CDR1 SNHLY and CDR2 FYNNEI. V lost 7 bases, J lost 2 bases, and 15 bases lay in between. DNA of the CDR3: TGTGCCAGCATCCTCAGGGGGGGAACCAAAAACATTCAGTACTTC. It specifies CASILRGGTKNIQYF.

This clonotype was counted a few times. The J gene is TRBJ2-7, the V gene TRBV20-1; 11 bases are shared with TRBD2. CDR1 and CDR2 from the germline V gene are DFQATT and SNEGSKA (reference sequence). Losses at the gene ends were 0 bases for V and 4 bases for J; bases not matched to a gene: 14. The CDR3 loop spans 18 amino acids. The CDR3 nucleotides read TGCAGTGCTAGAGAAGCACCAGTAGGACTAGCGGGCCGGTACGAGCAGTACTTC. It encodes CSAREAPVGLAGRYEQYF.

This clonotype came up many times. This rearrangement joins TRBV29-1 to TRBJ1-3; 8 bases align to TRBD1. With V trimmed by 5 bases and J by 2 bases, 8 bases remained unmatched. The CDR3 loop spans 15 amino acids. Germline V gene lookup returns CDR1 SQVTM and CDR2 ANQGSEA. CDR3 residues: CSVLGKQGAGNTIYF. The CDR3 bases are TGCAGCGTTTTGGGAAAACAGGGGGCTGGAAACACCATATATTTT.

The chain links TRBV5-1 to TRBJ1-1; D is possibly TRBD1 (6 bases). V gave up 4 bases and J gave up 2 bases, with 15 bases separating them. CDR3 length equals 15 residues. The germline gives CDR1 SGHRS, CDR2 YFSETQ. The CDR3 here is CASSEVGAPNTEAFF. CDR3 DNA: TGCGCCAGCAGCGAGGTGGGGGCACCAAACACTGAAGCTTTCTTT.

This clonotype has ten or more counts. This chain connects TRBV21-1 to TRBJ2-7. TRBV21-1 is a documented pseudogene. CDR3 size: 17 residues. The CDR3 sequence is CASMTRVNRTFTYEQYV. CDR3 coding DNA: TGTGCCAGCATGACACGGGTGAACAGAACTTTCACCTACGAGCAGTACGTC.

The chain joins TRBV29-1 to TRBJ2-2; 7 bases line up with TRBD1. This CDR3 contains 12 residues. Germline V gene sequence: CDR1 SQVTM, CDR2 ANQGSEA. The V segment lost 1 base and the J segment 15 bases; nucleotides outside the gene matches: 8. The CDR3 DNA reads TGCAGCGTTGAAGTTATTGCGACAGGGTTGTTTTTT. It codes for CSVEVIATGLFF.

The chain recombines TRBV29-1 with TRBJ2-1; 14 bases are a match to TRBD2. This CDR3 spans 14 amino acids. CDR1 and CDR2 (germline): SQVTM, ANQGSEA. V lost 6 bases, J lost 9 bases, and 7 bases stayed unmatched. The CDR3 nucleotides are TGCAGCGTCAGACTAGCGGGAGGGCGGGCTGAGCAGTTCTTC. Its translation: CSVRLAGGRAEQFF.

This chain connects TRBV4-3 to TRBJ2-1, with 9 bases fitting TRBD2. The length of the CDR3 is 17 residues. With V trimmed by 0 bases and J by 2 bases, 5 bases remained unmatched. The germline gives CDR1 LGHNA, CDR2 YSLEER. The CDR3 loop reads CASSQDFPSGTYNEQFF. The CDR3 DNA reads TGCGCCAGCAGCCAAGATTTCCCTAGCGGGACCTACAATGAGCAGTTCTTC.

This clonotype appeared a single time. The rearrangement uses TRBV10-3 and TRBJ2-5, with TRBD2 matching over 8 bases. V trimming: 4 bases; J trimming: 5 bases; junction bases outside the gene matches: 9. CDR1 is ENHRY and CDR2 is SYGVKD in the germline V gene. This CDR3 spans 15 amino acids. The CDR3 loop reads CAISGPTSEGETQYF. In DNA, the CDR3 is TGTGCCATCAGTGGTCCGACTAGCGAGGGGGAGACCCAGTACTTC.

There are many counts of this clonotype. The chain carries TRBV20-1 and TRBJ2-1; 7 bases match TRBD2. V dropped 5 bases and J dropped 4; count of bases not matched to a gene: 14. This CDR3 has 16 residues. The germline gives CDR1 DFQATT, CDR2 SNEGSKA (reference sequence). CDR3 DNA sequence: TGCAGTGCTTCCCTGAGGGGTAGCGGGCTGTACAATGAGCAGTTCTTC. Translation gives CSASLRGSGLYNEQFF.

This clonotype was counted at least ten times. The chain uses TRBV12-3 or TRBV12-4 and TRBJ1-2, with a weak D call TRBD1 (6 bases). The CDR3 spans 13 residues. Trimming stripped 6 bases from V and 4 bases from J, with 12 bases between. DNA of the CDR3: TGTGCCAGCAGCTCCGGACAGTTCTATGGCTACACCTTC. Protein product: CASSSGQFYGYTF.

This clonotype was found many times. The chain combines TRBV4-3 with TRBJ2-3, with 12 positions matching TRBD1. The trim removed 3 bases at V and 6 bases at J, leaving 13 bases unmatched. The CDR3 extends over 18 amino acids. CDR1 is LGHNA and CDR2 is YSLEER in the germline V gene. This chain's CDR3 is CASSQGIPGQGAADTQYF. The CDR3 region has the DNA TGCGCCAGCAGCCAGGGAATACCGGGACAGGGGGCAGCTGATACGCAGTATTTT.

V gene TRBV11-3 combines with J gene TRBJ2-1; TRBD2 matches at 7 bases. Germline V gene sequence: CDR1 SGHNT, CDR2 YENEEA. The ends lost 5 bases at V and 1 base at J; junction bases unmatched: 5. This CDR3 contains 15 residues. The CDR3: CASSRRRESYNEQFF. CDR3 DNA sequence: TGTGCCAGCAGCCGGCGGCGGGAGTCCTACAATGAGCAGTTCTTC.

This clonotype was recorded at least ten times. This chain uses TRBV27 with TRBJ1-2, with 7 positions matching TRBD1. Germline V gives CDR1 MNHEY, CDR2 SMNVEV (reference sequence). This CDR3 is 16 amino acids long. J gave up 1 base and V 6 bases, and 11 bases lay outside the gene matches. The CDR3 sequence is CASRETGTPLNYGYTF. The CDR3 bases are TGTGCCAGCAGAGAGACAGGGACCCCTCTTAACTATGGCTACACCTTC.

The rearrangement uses TRBV29-1 and TRBJ2-7, with D perhaps TRBD2 (7 bases). V was clipped by 6 bases and J by 7 bases, with 25 bases between them. The CDR3 has 15 amino acids. CDR1 and CDR2 from the germline V gene are SQVTM and ANQGSEA. Written as DNA, the CDR3 is TGCAGCGTCCGCCATACAGGGAGGGATTTGGGGGAGCAGTACTTC. Amino acids: CSVRHTGRDLGEQYF.

This clonotype was picked up a small number of times. This chain links TRBV29-1 with TRBJ2-7; weak D call: TRBD2 (5 bases). This CDR3 has 13 residues. V was shortened by 7 bases and J by 2 bases, with 15 bases between the two germline ends. The germline V gene encodes CDR1 SQVTM and CDR2 ANQGSEA. CDR3 residues: CSGTPEGAYEQYF. The CDR3 DNA sequence: TGCAGCGGGACCCCCGAGGGAGCCTACGAGCAGTACTTC.

This clonotype was counted a few times. The gene calls are TRBV7-9 and TRBJ2-2, with 7 bases that match TRBD2. The CDR3 length is 17 residues. Per germline, CDR1 SEHNR and CDR2 FQNEAQ (reference sequence). After removal of 5 bases from V and 7 bases from J, the junction contained 16 bases not matched to a gene. This CDR3 is CASSGRASGTSGGELFF. The CDR3 DNA reads as TGTGCCAGCAGCGGCAGGGCCAGCGGGACTTCCGGCGGGGAGCTGTTTTTT.

This clonotype was counted between two and nine times. The chain uses TRBV28 and TRBJ2-7, with D unclear. This CDR3 spans 13 amino acids. The germline V and J ends were trimmed by 5 bases and 3 bases, with 11 bases remaining between them. Germline V gene sequence: CDR1 MDHEN, CDR2 SYDVKM. The CDR3 protein is CASSPGPIYEQYV. The CDR3 coding sequence is TGTGCCAGCAGTCCTGGACCCATCTACGAGCAGTACGTC.

A few counts support this clonotype. The chain couples TRBV12-3 or TRBV12-4 to TRBJ1-2; D possibly corresponds to TRBD1 (5 bases). V was cut by 7 bases and J by 4 bases, with 13 bases left in between. This CDR3 is built from 13 residues. CDR3 DNA sequence: TGTGCCAGCACTTTGGGGGGAACCTATGGCTACACCTTC. Protein sequence: CASTLGGTYGYTF.

J is TRBJ2-2 and V is TRBV2; TRBD2 matches at 11 bases. The ends lost 2 bases at V and 4 bases at J; junction bases unmatched: 3. The length of the CDR3 is 16 residues. Germline V gives CDR1 SNHLY, CDR2 FYNNEI. The CDR3 DNA sequence: TGTGCCAGCAGTGAATTTAGCGGGAGGGCCACCGGGGAGCTGTTTTTT. Its translation is CASSEFSGRATGELFF.